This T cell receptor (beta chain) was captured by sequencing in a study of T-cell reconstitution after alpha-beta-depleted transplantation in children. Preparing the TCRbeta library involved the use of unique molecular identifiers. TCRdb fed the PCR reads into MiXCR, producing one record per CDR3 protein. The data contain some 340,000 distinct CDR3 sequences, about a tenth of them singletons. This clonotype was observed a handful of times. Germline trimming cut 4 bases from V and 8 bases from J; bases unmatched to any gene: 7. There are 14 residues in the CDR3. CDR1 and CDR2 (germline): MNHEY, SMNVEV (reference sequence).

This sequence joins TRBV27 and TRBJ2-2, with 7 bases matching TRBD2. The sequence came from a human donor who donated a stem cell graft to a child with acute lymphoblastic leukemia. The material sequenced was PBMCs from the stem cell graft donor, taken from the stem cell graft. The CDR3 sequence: CASSYRGAGGELFF. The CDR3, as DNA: TGTGCCAGCAGTTACCGAGGAGCGGGAGGGGAGCTGTTTTTT.